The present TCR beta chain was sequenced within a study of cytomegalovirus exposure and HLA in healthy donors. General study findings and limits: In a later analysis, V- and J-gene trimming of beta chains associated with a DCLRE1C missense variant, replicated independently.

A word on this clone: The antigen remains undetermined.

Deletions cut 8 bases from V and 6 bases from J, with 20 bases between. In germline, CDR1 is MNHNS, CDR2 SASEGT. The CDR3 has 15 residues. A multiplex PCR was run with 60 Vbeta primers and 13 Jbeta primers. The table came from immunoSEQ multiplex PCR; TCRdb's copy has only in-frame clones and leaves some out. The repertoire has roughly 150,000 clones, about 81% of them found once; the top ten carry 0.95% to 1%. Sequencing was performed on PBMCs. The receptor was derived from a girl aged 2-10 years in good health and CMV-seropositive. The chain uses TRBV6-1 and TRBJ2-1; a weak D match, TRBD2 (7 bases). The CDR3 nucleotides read TGTGCCAGCGGGCGCGTCTCAGGGGAGGGCAATGAGCAGTTCTTC. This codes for CASGRVSGEGNEQFF.